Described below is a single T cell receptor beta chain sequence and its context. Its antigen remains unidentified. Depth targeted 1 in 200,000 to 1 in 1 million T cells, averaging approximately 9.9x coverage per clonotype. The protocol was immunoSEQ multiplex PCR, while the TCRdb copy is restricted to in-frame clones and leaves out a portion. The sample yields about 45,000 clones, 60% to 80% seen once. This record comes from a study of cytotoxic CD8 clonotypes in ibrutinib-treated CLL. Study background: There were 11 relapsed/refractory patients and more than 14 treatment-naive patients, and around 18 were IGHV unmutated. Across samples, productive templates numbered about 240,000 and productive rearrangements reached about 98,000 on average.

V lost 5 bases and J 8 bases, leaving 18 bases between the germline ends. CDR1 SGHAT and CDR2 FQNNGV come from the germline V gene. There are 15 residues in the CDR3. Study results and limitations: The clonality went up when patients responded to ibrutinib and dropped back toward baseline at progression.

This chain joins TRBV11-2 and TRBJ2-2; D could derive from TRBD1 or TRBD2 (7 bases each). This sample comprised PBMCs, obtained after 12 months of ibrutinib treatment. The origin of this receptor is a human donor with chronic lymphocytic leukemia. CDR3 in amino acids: CASSPRGRGPGELFF. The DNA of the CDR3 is TGTGCCAGCAGCCCCCGGGGGAGGGGGCCAGGGGAGCTGTTTTTT.